This TCR beta chain was recorded in a study of tumor and adjacent non-tumor tissue in lung cancer. Whole-study context: The patients, roughly eleven men and roughly 5 women, were about 30 to 85 with stage I to III disease.

The template was RNA from unsorted bulk tissue. Three rounds of nested PCR, following a modified ARM-PCR protocol, produced the TCRbeta library. TCRdb analysed the multiplex PCR reads with MiXCR anew, one entry per CDR3 protein. There are approximately 140,000 distinct CDR3 sequences in the sample; around two thirds occur only once, and over 15% lies in the top ten. Notes on this clonotype: One junction end does not reproduce the germline sequence, and a read error may be involved.

Specimen: lung tumor tissue. This sequence was found in a man aged 55 to 70 with small cell lung cancer.

CDR3 sequence reads: CASSVDRLGEQCF. The CDR3 coding sequence is TGTGCCAGCAGCGTAGACCGATTAGGCGAGCAGTGCTTC. The chain employs TRBV11-2 and TRBJ2-7; D uncertain. The germline V gene encodes CDR1 SGHAT and CDR2 FQNNGV. CDR3 size: 13 residues. The full variable domain, its missing parts supplied by reference TRBV11-2 and TRBJ2-7, is EAGVAQSPRYKIIEKRQSVAFWCNPISGHATLYWYQQILGQGPKLLIQFQNNGVVDDSQLPKDRFSAERLKGVDSTLKIQPAKLEDSAVYLCASSVDRLGEQCFGPGTRLTVT.